The 27 T cell receptor beta chains below come from one sample, sequenced in a study of CD8 T cells in ankylosing spondylitis. Overall study results and limits: Seven to nine highly homologous variants formed a TCR beta motif that appeared characteristic of ankylosing spondylitis blood.

TCRdb passed the 5' RACE reads through MiXCR, listing each CDR3 protein once. Seen here are about 330,000 distinct CDR3 sequences, less than 9.5% observed once, and the top ten hold 13% to 15%. Their specific antigens are unknown. Source material: blood, either unsorted or a sorted T cell fraction (not recorded which). The receptors derive from a male donor with ankylosing spondylitis.

This clonotype showed up many times. The V gene is TRBV6-6, the J gene TRBJ2-1, with TRBD1 as a possible D gene (5 bases). V lost 6 bases and J 4 bases, leaving 10 bases between the germline ends. CDR3 length: 13 residues. Germline CDR1 reads MNHNY; CDR2 reads SVGAGI (reference sequence). CDR3 nucleotide sequence: TGTGCCAGCAGGATCGGACAATACAATGAGCAGTTCTTC. Translating gives CASRIGQYNEQFF.

This clonotype was seen a handful of times. The gene calls are TRBV4-1 and TRBJ2-7, with D uncertain. Trimming pared 1 base from V and 1 base from J, leaving 14 bases between. Germline V gene sequence: CDR1 MGHRA, CDR2 YSYEKL. The CDR3 length is 16 residues. In nucleotides, the CDR3 is TGCGCCAGCAGCCAAGTAATGCGGAGTGGTTCCTACGAGCAGTACTTC. Translating gives CASSQVMRSGSYEQYF.

This clonotype occurred many times. The chain employs TRBV12-3 or TRBV12-4 and TRBJ1-5; no clear D. CDR3 length: 12 residues. Trimming stripped 1 base from V and 7 bases from J, with 5 bases between. In nucleotides, the CDR3 is TGTGCCAGCAGTTTAGAACGGCAGCCCCAGCATTTT. Protein: CASSLERQPQHF.

This clonotype showed up just a few times. The V and J genes are TRBV9 and TRBJ2-1; no reliable D call. V gave up 1 base and J gave up 3 bases, with 8 bases separating them. From germline, CDR1 is SGDLS and CDR2 YYNGEE. There are 14 residues in the CDR3. The CDR3 region is CASSVRQDYNEQFF. Written as DNA, the CDR3 is TGTGCCAGCAGCGTACGACAAGACTACAATGAGCAGTTCTTC.

The rearrangement joins TRBV5-1 to TRBJ1-4; D is undetermined. The V gene's germline CDR1 is SGHRS and CDR2 YFSETQ. Trimming stripped 1 base from V and 2 bases from J, with 6 bases between. The CDR3 loop spans 14 amino acids. The CDR3 reads CASSLLQTNEKLFF. CDR3 nucleotides: TGCGCCAGCAGCTTGTTACAGACTAATGAAAAACTGTTTTTT.

This clonotype was seen more than once but under ten times. The CDR3, as DNA: TGCGCCAGCAGCATTGGACAGGGGGCGCGAGCAGATACGCAGTATTTT. Translated, it gives CASSIGQGARADTQYF. The chain has TRBV5-1 and TRBJ2-3; TRBD1 matches at 11 bases. This CDR3 region has 16 residues. Germline V lookup: CDR1 SGHRS, CDR2 YFSETQ. V lost 4 bases, J lost 4 bases, and 8 bases stayed unmatched.

This clonotype was detected only a few times. The chain combines TRBV27 with TRBJ1-5; the D is unclear. Trimming took off 3 bases at V and 0 bases at J, with 12 bases between the two ends. The CDR3 is 16 amino acids. From germline, CDR1 is MNHEY and CDR2 SMNVEV (reference sequence). The CDR3 loop reads CASSLFRVDSNQPQHF. In nucleotides, the CDR3 is TGTGCCAGCAGTTTGTTTCGCGTAGATAGCAATCAGCCCCAGCATTTT.

This clonotype was found a few times. The J gene is TRBJ2-5, the V gene TRBV10-3, with 7 bases identical to TRBD1. CDR1 and CDR2 from the germline V gene are ENHRY and SYGVKD. The V segment lost 2 bases and the J segment 4 bases; nucleotides outside the gene matches: 7. The CDR3 totals 15 residues. The CDR3 region has the DNA TGTGCCATCAGTGAGCGTACAGGGGTCCCAGAGACCCAGTACTTC. This translates into CAISERTGVPETQYF.

This clonotype turned up a few times. The chain uses TRBV20-1 and TRBJ2-7; the match to TRBD1 covers 10 bases. The V segment lost 2 bases and the J segment 6 bases; nucleotides outside the gene matches: 10. Germline V lookup: CDR1 DFQATT, CDR2 SNEGSKA (reference sequence). CDR3 length: 15 residues. The CDR3 DNA is TGCAGTGCTAGACCGGAGGGACAGGGGTCTTTCGAGCAGTACTTC. It specifies CSARPEGQGSFEQYF.

The sample holds a few counts of this clonotype. The V gene is TRBV6-1, the J gene TRBJ2-7; D may match TRBD1 or TRBD2 (5 bases each). Trimming left V 7 bases short and J 6 bases short, with 13 bases between. Per germline, CDR1 MNHNS and CDR2 SASEGT. This CDR3 is built from 12 residues. The CDR3 protein is CASTRGTTEQYF. CDR3 DNA sequence: TGTGCCAGCACAAGAGGGACCACCGAGCAGTACTTC.

This chain uses TRBV28 with TRBJ2-7; weak D call: TRBD1 (7 bases). V was clipped by 6 bases and J by 7 bases, with 13 bases between them. This CDR3 has 12 amino acids. Looked up from germline, CDR1 is MDHEN and CDR2 is SYDVKM. DNA for the CDR3: TGTGCCAGCAGCGGAGGGGGCGCGGAGCAGTACTTC. Its translation is CASSGGGAEQYF.

This clonotype turned up a few times. V usage is TRBV6-1 and J usage is TRBJ1-2, with D perhaps matching TRBD1 (5 bases). Germline values: CDR1 MNHNS, CDR2 SASEGT. CDR3 length: 13 residues. Trimming took 6 bases from V and 6 from J, leaving 14 bases between them. The CDR3: CASRRQRIDGYTF. The CDR3 nucleotides read TGTGCCAGCAGGCGACAGAGAATCGATGGCTACACCTTC.

This rearrangement joins TRBV5-1 to TRBJ1-4; no clear D gene. Germline values: CDR1 SGHRS, CDR2 YFSETQ. The V end lost 3 bases, the J end lost 5 bases, and 8 bases lay between the germline ends. The CDR3 has 13 amino acids. In DNA form, the CDR3 reads TGCGCCAGCAGCTCCATGGAAAATGAAAAACTGTTTTTT. Translation: CASSSMENEKLFF.

This clonotype was found a few times. The chain has TRBV5-1 and TRBJ2-7; D might be TRBD1 (5 bases). There are 14 residues in the CDR3. Germline CDR1 is SGHRS and CDR2 is YFSETQ. Trimming took off 0 bases at V and 0 bases at J, with 7 bases between the two ends. The CDR3 bases are TGCGCCAGCAGCTTGGAAGGGGACTCCTACGAGCAGTACTTC. Translation: CASSLEGDSYEQYF.

This clonotype has a count of ten or more. The V gene is TRBV12-3 or TRBV12-4, the J gene TRBJ1-2; D is possibly TRBD1 (5 bases). The V gene lost 0 bases and the J gene lost 7 bases, with 12 bases spanning the gap. CDR3 size: 14 residues. The CDR3 region has the DNA TGTGCCAGCAGTTTAGCAGGGACTGAGGGTGGCTACACCTTC. Translating gives CASSLAGTEGGYTF.

This chain connects TRBV4-1 to TRBJ2-5; D remains unclear. The CDR3 spans 15 residues. V shed 2 bases and J shed 4 bases, with 14 bases lying between them. The germline V gene encodes CDR1 MGHRA and CDR2 YSYEKL. The CDR3 DNA sequence: TGCGCCAGCAGCCAACCCAACCCGGGCCCAGAGACCCAGTACTTC. This codes for CASSQPNPGPETQYF.

The chain is built from TRBV19 and TRBJ1-6; D remains unclear. This CDR3 has 13 residues. Germline V CDR1 and CDR2: LNHDA, SQIVND (reference sequence). Deletions cut 6 bases from V and 6 bases from J, with 9 bases between. The DNA of the CDR3 is TGTGCCAGTAGACAGCATTCTAATTCACCCCTCCACTTT. As protein: CASRQHSNSPLHF.

This clonotype has at least ten counts. The chain is built from TRBV28 and TRBJ2-7, with D unclear. V was cut by 3 bases and J by 6 bases, with 6 bases left in between. This CDR3 contains 11 residues. Germline V CDR1 and CDR2: MDHEN, SYDVKM. The CDR3 reads CASSFTREQYF. The DNA for the CDR3 is TGTGCCAGCAGTTTTACACGCGAGCAGTACTTC.

A single count supports this clonotype. The chain uses TRBV3-1 and TRBJ2-1; D perhaps matches TRBD1 (5 bases). CDR1 and CDR2 from the germline V gene are LGHDT and YNNKEL (reference sequence). The CDR3 runs to 16 residues. V gave up 4 bases and J gave up 0 bases, with 13 bases separating them. Here the CDR3 reads CASSLGDSVSYNEQFF. The DNA for the CDR3 is TGTGCCAGCAGCCTTGGTGACAGTGTCTCCTACAATGAGCAGTTCTTC.

There are a few counts of this clonotype. The chain couples TRBV20-1 to TRBJ2-7; D possibly corresponds to TRBD1 (6 bases). Trimming cost V 5 bases and J 5 bases, with 10 bases left between them. There are 11 residues in the CDR3. Per germline, CDR1 DFQATT and CDR2 SNEGSKA (reference sequence). Here the CDR3 reads CSALKGDEQYF. The CDR3 DNA is TGCAGTGCTTTAAAGGGGGACGAGCAGTACTTC.

The genes are TRBV20-1 and TRBJ2-2; 11 nucleotides line up with TRBD1. This CDR3 is built from 16 residues. Trimming took 0 bases from V and 4 from J; bases not matched to a gene: 4. CDR1 is DFQATT, CDR2 SNEGSKA, per germline (reference sequence). In nucleotides, the CDR3 is TGCAGTGCTAGAGACGCGGGGACAGGGGGCACCGGGGAGCTGTTTTTT. Protein product: CSARDAGTGGTGELFF.

The J gene is TRBJ1-3, the V gene TRBV13, with D possibly TRBD1 on 6 matching bases. The V and J ends lost 3 bases and 8 bases respectively, with 14 bases between them. CDR1 PRHDT and CDR2 FYEKMQ come from the germline V gene (reference sequence). CDR3 size: 14 residues. The CDR3 sequence is CASSFGQGKDTIYF. The CDR3 nucleotides are TGTGCCAGCAGCTTTGGGCAGGGGAAGGACACCATATATTTT.

The chain is built from TRBV20-1 and TRBJ2-3; D is possibly TRBD2 (5 bases). The CDR3 is 14 residues long. Germline CDR1 reads DFQATT; CDR2 reads SNEGSKA (reference sequence). V lost 1 base and J lost 1, with 9 bases in between. CDR3: CSARGGSGTDTQYF. For the CDR3, the DNA is TGCAGTGCTAGAGGGGGTAGCGGCACAGATACGCAGTATTTT.

V gene TRBV6-2 or TRBV6-3 combines with J gene TRBJ2-2; 7 bases map to TRBD2. Trimming cost V 5 bases and J 0 bases; bases outside gene matches: 15. Germline assignment: CDR1 MNHEY and CDR2 SVGEGT. The CDR3 contains 19 residues. The CDR3 sequence is CASSLLAGLRTANTGELFF. Written as DNA, the CDR3 is TGTGCCAGCAGTCTTTTGGCGGGACTACGTACCGCGAACACCGGGGAGCTGTTTTTT.

This clonotype has only a few counts. The chain links TRBV29-1 to TRBJ1-2; 7 bases match TRBD1. Trimming took 5 bases from V and 0 from J; bases not matched to a gene: 3. This CDR3 spans 13 amino acids. Germline V gives CDR1 SQVTM, CDR2 ANQGSEA. CDR3 sequence: CSVMQGANYGYTF. CDR3 nucleotide sequence: TGCAGCGTTATGCAGGGGGCTAACTATGGCTACACCTTC.

This clonotype was found a few times. For the CDR3, the DNA is TGTGCCAGCAGCGCTATAACCCGCTCGAACACCGGGGAGCTGTTTTTT. It yields the protein CASSAITRSNTGELFF. The rearrangement links TRBV5-6 to TRBJ2-2; D not certain. V shed 4 bases and J shed 0 bases, with 13 bases lying between them. The length of the CDR3 is 16 residues. Germline assignment: CDR1 SGHDT and CDR2 YYEEEE.

The DNA for the CDR3 is TGCGCCAGCAGCTTGGGAGATAGTGGCACCGGGGAGCTGTTTTTT. Protein: CASSLGDSGTGELFF. This chain uses TRBV5-1 with TRBJ2-2; D is unresolved. Germline lookup yields CDR1 SGHRS and CDR2 YFSETQ. The CDR3 consists of 15 residues. V lost 0 bases to trimming and J lost 4 bases, with 10 bases between them. Looking up the rest from reference TRBV5-1 and TRBJ2-2 gives the full variable domain: KAGVTQTPRYLIKTRGQQVTLSCSPISGHRSVSWYQQTPGQGLQFLFEYFSETQRNKGNFPGRFSGRQFSNSRSEMNVSTLELGDSALYLCASSLGDSGTGELFFGEGSRLTVL.